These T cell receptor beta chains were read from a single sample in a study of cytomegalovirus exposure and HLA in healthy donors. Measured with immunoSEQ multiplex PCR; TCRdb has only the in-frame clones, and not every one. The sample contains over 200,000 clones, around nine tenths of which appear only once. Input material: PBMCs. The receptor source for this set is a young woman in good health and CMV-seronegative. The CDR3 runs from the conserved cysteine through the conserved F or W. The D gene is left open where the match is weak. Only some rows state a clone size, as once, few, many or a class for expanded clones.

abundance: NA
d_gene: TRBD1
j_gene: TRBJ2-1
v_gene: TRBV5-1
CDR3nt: TGCGCCAGCAGCTTGGATACAGGGGGCACTGAGCAGTTCTTC
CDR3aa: CASSLDTGGTEQFF

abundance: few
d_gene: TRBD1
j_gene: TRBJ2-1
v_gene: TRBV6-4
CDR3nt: TGTGCCAGCAGTGACTCTGCCCGCCCGGACAGGGGGCATTCTGAGCAGTTCTTC
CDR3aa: CASSDSARPDRGHSEQFF

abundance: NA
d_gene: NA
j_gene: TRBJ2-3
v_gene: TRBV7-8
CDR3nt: TGTGCCAGCAGCACGGGGACACTCTTGTTAGCAGATACGCAGTATTTT
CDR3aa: CASSTGTLLLADTQYF

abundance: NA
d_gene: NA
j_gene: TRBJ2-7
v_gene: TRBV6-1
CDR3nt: TGTGCCAGCAGGTCCCGGGGAGCCTACGAGCAGTACTTC
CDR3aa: CASRSRGAYEQYF

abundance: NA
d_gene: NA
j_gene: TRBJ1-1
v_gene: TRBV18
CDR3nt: TGTGCCAGCTCACCGAAACTCGGGGGCACTGAAGCTTTCTTT
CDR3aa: CASSPKLGGTEAFF

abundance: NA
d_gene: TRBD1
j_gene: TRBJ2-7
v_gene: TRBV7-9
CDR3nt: TGTGCCAGCAGCTTAGGGGTGACAGGGAGCTCCTACGAGCAGTACTTC
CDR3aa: CASSLGVTGSSYEQYF

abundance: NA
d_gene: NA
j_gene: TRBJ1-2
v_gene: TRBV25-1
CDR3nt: TGTGCCAGCAGTGACCCCTTCGGGTCTAACTATGGCTACACCTTC
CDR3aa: CASSDPFGSNYGYTF

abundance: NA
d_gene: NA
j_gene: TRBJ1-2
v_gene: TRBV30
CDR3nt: TGTGCCTGGAGCCCGGGGGACTATGGCTACACCTTC
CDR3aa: CAWSPGDYGYTF

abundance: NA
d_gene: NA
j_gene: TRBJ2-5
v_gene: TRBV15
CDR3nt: TGTGCCACCAGCAGAAGGACACGACAAGAGACCCAGTACTTC
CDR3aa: CATSRRTRQETQYF

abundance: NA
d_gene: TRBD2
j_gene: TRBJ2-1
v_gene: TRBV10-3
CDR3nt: TGTGCCATCAGTGAACTAGCGGGAAATGAGCAGTTCTTC
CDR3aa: CAISELAGNEQFF

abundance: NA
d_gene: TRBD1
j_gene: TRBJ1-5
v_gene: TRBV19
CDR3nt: TGTGCCAGTCTTCGGACAGGGAGCAATCAGCCCCAGCATTTT
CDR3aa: CASLRTGSNQPQHF

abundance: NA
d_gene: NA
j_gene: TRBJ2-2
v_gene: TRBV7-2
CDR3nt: TGTGCCAGCAGCTTTCAGGGGTTAGCCACCGGGGAGCTGTTTTTT
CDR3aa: CASSFQGLATGELFF

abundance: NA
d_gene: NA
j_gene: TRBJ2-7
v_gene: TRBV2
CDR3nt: TGTGCCAGCAGGTTACTAGTCTCCTACGAGCAGTACTTC
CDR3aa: CASRLLVSYEQYF

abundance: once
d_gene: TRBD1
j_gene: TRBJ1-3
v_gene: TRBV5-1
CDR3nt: TGCGCCAGCAGAGGGCAGGGGGCCGGAAACACCATATATTTT
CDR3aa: CASRGQGAGNTIYF

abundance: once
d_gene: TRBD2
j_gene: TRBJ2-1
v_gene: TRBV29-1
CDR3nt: TGCAGCGTTGAAGGGCGACTAGCGGGAGAAGCGTACAATGAGCAGTTCTTC
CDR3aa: CSVEGRLAGEAYNEQFF

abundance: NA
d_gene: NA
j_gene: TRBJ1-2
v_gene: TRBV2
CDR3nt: TGTGCCAGCAGTGAGGAGGTTAACTATGGCTACACCTTC
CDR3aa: CASSEEVNYGYTF

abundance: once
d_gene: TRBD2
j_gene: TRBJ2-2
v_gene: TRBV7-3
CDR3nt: TGTGCCAGCAGCTCCACCGGGAGGATTCGAGCCGGGGAGCTGTTTTTT
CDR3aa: CASSSTGRIRAGELFF

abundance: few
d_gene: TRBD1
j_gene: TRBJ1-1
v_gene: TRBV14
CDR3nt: TGTGCCACCTCGGACAGGGACCACAGTGAAGCTTTCTTT
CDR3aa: CATSDRDHSEAFF

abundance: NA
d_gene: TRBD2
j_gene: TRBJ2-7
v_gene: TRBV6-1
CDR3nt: TGTGCCAGCATTAGACTAGCGGGGGGCTACGAGCAGTACTTC
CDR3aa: CASIRLAGGYEQYF

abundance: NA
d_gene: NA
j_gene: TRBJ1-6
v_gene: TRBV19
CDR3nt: TGTGCCAGTAGTATCGGACAGCGTTATAATTCACCCCTCCACTTT
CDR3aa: CASSIGQRYNSPLHF

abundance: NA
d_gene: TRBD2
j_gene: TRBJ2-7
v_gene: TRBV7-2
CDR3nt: TGTGCCAGCAGCCCAATAGCGGGAGGGTCCTCCTACGAGCAGTACTTC
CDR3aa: CASSPIAGGSSYEQYF

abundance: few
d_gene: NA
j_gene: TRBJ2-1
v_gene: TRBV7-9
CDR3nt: TGTGCCAGCACCCGCGGATCGGGCTACAATGAGCAGTTCTTC
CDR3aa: CASTRGSGYNEQFF

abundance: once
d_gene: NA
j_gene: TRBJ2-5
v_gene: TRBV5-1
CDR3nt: TGCGCCAGCAGCGAACAGGGTCAGAATCAAGAGACCCAGTACTTC
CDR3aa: CASSEQGQNQETQYF

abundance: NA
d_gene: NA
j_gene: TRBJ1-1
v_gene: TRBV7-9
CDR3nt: TGTGCCAGCAGCTTAGGAGGGATGAACACTGAAGCTTTCTTT
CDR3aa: CASSLGGMNTEAFF

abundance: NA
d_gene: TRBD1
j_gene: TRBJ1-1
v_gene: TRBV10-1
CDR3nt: TGCGCCAGCTCACAGGGGATGAGGACTGAAGCTTTCTTT
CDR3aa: CASSQGMRTEAFF

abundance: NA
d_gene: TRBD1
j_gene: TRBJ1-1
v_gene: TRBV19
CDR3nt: TGTGCCAGTAGTCCGCAGGGGGTGAGAACTGAAGCTTTCTTT
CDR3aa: CASSPQGVRTEAFF

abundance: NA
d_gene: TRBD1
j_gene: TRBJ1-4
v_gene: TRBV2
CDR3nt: TGTGCCAGCGGATTACCGGACAGGACCCCAACTAATGAAAAACTGTTTTTT
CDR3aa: CASGLPDRTPTNEKLFF

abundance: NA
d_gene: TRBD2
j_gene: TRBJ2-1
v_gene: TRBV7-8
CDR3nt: TGTGCCAGCAGCTCCTATAGCGGGGGGGCGGGTAATGAGCAGTTCTTC
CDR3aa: CASSSYSGGAGNEQFF

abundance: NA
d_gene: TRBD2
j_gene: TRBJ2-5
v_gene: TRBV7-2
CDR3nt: TGTGCCAGCAGTCTAGGACTAGCGGCGGTTCAAGAGACCCAGTACTTC
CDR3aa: CASSLGLAAVQETQYF

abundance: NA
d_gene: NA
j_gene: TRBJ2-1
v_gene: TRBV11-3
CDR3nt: TGTGCCAGCAGCTTACTCGGGATCGATCCAGAGCAGTTCTTC
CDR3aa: CASSLLGIDPEQFF

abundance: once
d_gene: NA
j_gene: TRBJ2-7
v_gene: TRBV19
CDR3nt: TGTGCCAGTAGTATAAGGAGCAGTTACTACGAGCAGTACTTC
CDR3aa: CASSIRSSYYEQYF

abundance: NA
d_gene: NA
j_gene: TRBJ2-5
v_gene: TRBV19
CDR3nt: TGTGCCAGTATGGAGGGGCCATCTGGAGAGACCCAGTACTTC
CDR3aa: CASMEGPSGETQYF

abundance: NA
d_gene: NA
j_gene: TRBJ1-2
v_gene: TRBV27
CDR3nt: TGTGCCAGCAGTCCGGAAAGGGGCAAAGCTAACTATGGCTACACCTTC
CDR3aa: CASSPERGKANYGYTF

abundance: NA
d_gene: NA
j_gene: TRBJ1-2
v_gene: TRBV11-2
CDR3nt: TGTGCCAGCAGCTCCCCCCGACAGGTCTATAACTATGGCTACACCTTC
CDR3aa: CASSSPRQVYNYGYTF

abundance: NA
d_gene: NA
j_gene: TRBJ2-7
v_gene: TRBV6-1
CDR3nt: TGTGCCAGCAGTGATACAGCTACAGGAGGGTACGAGCAGTACTTC
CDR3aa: CASSDTATGGYEQYF

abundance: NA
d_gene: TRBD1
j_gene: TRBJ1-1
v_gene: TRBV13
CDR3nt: TGTGCCAGCAGCTTAGCAGGGGGATACACTGAAGCTTTCTTT
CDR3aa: CASSLAGGYTEAFF

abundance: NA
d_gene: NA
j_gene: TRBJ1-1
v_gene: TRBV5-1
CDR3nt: TGCGCCAGCAGCTCTAACAGGGTAGGGAACACTGAAGCTTTCTTT
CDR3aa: CASSSNRVGNTEAFF

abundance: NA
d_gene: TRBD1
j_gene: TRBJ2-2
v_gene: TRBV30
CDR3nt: TGTGCCTGGAGTGTACGGAGAGGGGGCGGAAGGACCGGGGAGCTGTTTTTT
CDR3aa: CAWSVRRGGGRTGELFF

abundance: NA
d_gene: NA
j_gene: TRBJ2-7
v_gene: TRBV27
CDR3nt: TGTGCCAGCAGTTCAGGCCTATCCTACGAGCAGTACTTC
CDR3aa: CASSSGLSYEQYF

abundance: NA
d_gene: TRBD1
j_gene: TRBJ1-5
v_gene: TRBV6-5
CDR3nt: TGTGCCAGCAGTCACAGGGGTGTTAACAATCAGCCCCAGCATTTT
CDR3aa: CASSHRGVNNQPQHF

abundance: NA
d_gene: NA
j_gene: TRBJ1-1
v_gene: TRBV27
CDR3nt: TGTGCCAGCAGTTCAGGGATCACTGAAGCTTTCTTT
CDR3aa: CASSSGITEAFF

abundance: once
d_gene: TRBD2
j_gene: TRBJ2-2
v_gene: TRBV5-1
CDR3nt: TGCGCCAGCAGTACATCAGCGGGAGGGCCGGACGGGGAGCTGTTTTTT
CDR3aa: CASSTSAGGPDGELFF